The present TCR beta chain was sequenced within a study of shared clonotypes between healthy human individuals. Study summary: Donors, aged 18 to 49, were a couple of women and three men.

The table lists this clone with a count of one. Only Caucasian adults living in Nashville, Tennessee served as donors. Profiled with immunoSEQ multiplex PCR; TCRdb holds only in-frame clones, not every one. The profile shows about 480,000 clones, 70% to 80% of them singletons. Input material: PBMCs. This receptor was identified in a woman aged 40 to 50 in good health. Some clones in this sample may be carry-over from other donors' samples.

CDR3 DNA sequence: TGTGCCAGCAGCCTGGGAACGACCTACCAGGCTCTGAGGCAGTACTTC. Translating it yields CASSLGTTYQALRQYF. The chain combines TRBV7-9 with TRBJ2-7; no clear D gene. V lost 5 bases, J lost 9 bases, and 26 bases lay in between. The V gene's germline CDR1 is SEHNR and CDR2 FQNEAQ (reference sequence). CDR3 length: 16 residues.